This TCR beta chain was documented in a study of blood T cell repertoires in COVID-19. Across the whole study: COVID-19 samples, acute and convalescent, were from the United States, Italy and Spain. The analysed material was cDNA or gDNA that came from T cells, B-cell-depleted T cells, or PBMCs.

Germline V CDR1 and CDR2: SEHNR, FQNEAQ (reference sequence). Trimming took 4 bases from V and 4 from J, leaving 16 bases between them. This CDR3 is 15 amino acids long. Source study methods: Estimation of nucleated cell counts relied on the amplification of reference gene primers. TCRdb's table, derived via immunoSEQ multiplex PCR, lists solely in-frame clones and lacks some. For V, J and clone size, that table is used; D and trimming come from the DNA. The sample carries fewer than 75,000 clones, approximately 92% recorded once. The V and J genes are TRBV7-9 and TRBJ1-1; maybe TRBD1 (5 bases). The sequence was obtained from an elderly man with acute or convalescent COVID-19. The specimen was peripheral blood. The CDR3 region has the DNA TGTGCCAGCAGCTCCTCCACAGGAGGGGCCACTGAAGCTTTCTTT. Its protein is CASSSSTGGATEAFF.